Included here is one T cell receptor beta chain sequence, with context. This record comes from a study of Tregs in tolerant kidney transplant recipients. Trimming shortened V by 2 bases and J by 3 bases, and 10 bases separated the two germline ends. The CDR3 consists of 14 residues. Germline values: CDR1 SGHTA, CDR2 FQGNSA. TCRdb keeps only in-frame clones here, not all; method: immunoSEQ multiplex PCR. The table lists about 100,000 clones, under 95% of them singletons. The material was CD4+ T cells from blood, obtained before the transplant. The clonotype originates from a human donor who received a combined kidney and bone marrow transplant. This chain connects TRBV7-2 to TRBJ2-5, with D perhaps matching TRBD2 (5 bases). The CDR3 bases are TGTGCCAGCAGCTTACAAGGGAGTGAAGAGACCCAGTACTTC. Translation: CASSLQGSEETQYF.